One sample yielded the 27 T cell receptor beta chains listed below, sequenced in a study of cytomegalovirus exposure and HLA in healthy donors. The method was immunoSEQ multiplex PCR; TCRdb's version includes in-frame clones alone and lacks a portion of them. The sample lists roughly 330,000 clones, about nine tenths seen once, with roughly 1.2% in the top ten. Sequencing input: PBMCs. The origin of the receptors is a woman aged 25-40 years in good health and CMV-seropositive.

J is TRBJ1-4 and V is TRBV18, with 9 bases matching TRBD1. Trimming cost V 5 bases and J 7 bases; bases outside gene matches: 5. CDR3 length: 14 residues. CDR1 and CDR2 from the germline V gene are KGHSH and LQKENI. The CDR3 loop is CASSRTGVAEKLFF. As DNA, the CDR3 is TGTGCCAGCTCAAGGACAGGGGTGGCTGAAAAACTGTTTTTT.

The genes are TRBV7-2 and TRBJ2-5; TRBD2 aligns across 8 bases. The CDR3 length is 16 residues. In germline, CDR1 is SGHTA, CDR2 FQGNSA. Trimming removed 1 base from V and 5 bases from J; junction bases left unmatched: 9. In DNA, the CDR3 is TGTGCCAGCAGCTTAGTTATCGGGGGGGAGAGGGAGACCCAGTACTTC. Translating gives CASSLVIGGERETQYF.

The chain couples TRBV19 to TRBJ2-1, with TRBD2 matching over 11 bases. The length of the CDR3 is 17 residues. The germline gives CDR1 LNHDA, CDR2 SQIVND (reference sequence). J lost 4 bases, V lost 5 bases, and 10 bases had no gene match. The CDR3 spells CASSRGFGTSGYNEQFF. Written as DNA, the CDR3 is TGTGCCAGTAGTCGTGGATTCGGGACTAGCGGATACAATGAGCAGTTCTTC.

The genes are TRBV4-2 and TRBJ1-2; 12 bases are a match to TRBD1. Unmatched junction bases numbered 5, after V lost 1 base and J lost 5 bases. This CDR3 has 16 amino acids. Germline CDR1 and CDR2: LGHNA and YNFKEQ. CDR3 sequence reads: CASSQGGTGGGYGYTF. In DNA form, the CDR3 reads TGTGCCAGCAGCCAAGGGGGGACAGGGGGCGGATATGGCTACACCTTC.

J is TRBJ1-5 and V is TRBV7-3, with a weak D call TRBD1 (5 bases). The germline V and J ends were trimmed by 2 bases and 6 bases, with 8 bases remaining between them. The CDR3 extends over 13 amino acids. Germline values: CDR1 SGHTA, CDR2 FQGTGA. The CDR3 region is CASSLFQGQPQHF. In nucleotides, the CDR3 is TGTGCCAGCAGCTTATTCCAGGGTCAGCCCCAGCATTTT.

This chain connects TRBV28 to TRBJ1-6; possibly TRBD1 for D (5 bases). Trimming pared 3 bases from V and 2 bases from J, leaving 8 bases between. Germline V lookup: CDR1 MDHEN, CDR2 SYDVKM. The CDR3 runs to 15 residues. The CDR3 protein is CASSLLTAYNSPLHF. CDR3 sequence (DNA): TGTGCCAGCAGTTTGTTGACAGCCTATAATTCACCCCTCCACTTT.

This clone was found once. The chain couples TRBV11-3 to TRBJ2-3; D remains unclear. CDR1 and CDR2 (germline): SGHNT, YENEEA. V was trimmed by 5 bases and J by 1 base, leaving 13 bases between them. The CDR3 length is 15 residues. The CDR3 sequence: CASSSRRSGTDTQYF. The CDR3 DNA is TGTGCCAGCAGCAGTAGGCGTTCCGGCACAGATACGCAGTATTTT. Using reference TRBV11-3 and TRBJ2-3 for the parts outside the CDR3, the full variable domain is EAGVVQSPRYKIIEKKQPVAFWCNPISGHNTLYWYLQNLGQGPELLIRYENEEAVDDSQLPKDRFSAERLKGVDSTLKIQPAELGDSAVYLCASSSRRSGTDTQYFGPGTRLTVL.

This clone was detected only a few times. The V gene is TRBV29-1, the J gene TRBJ1-2, with TRBD1 matching 9 bases. The CDR3 consists of 13 residues. Germline CDR1 reads SQVTM; CDR2 reads ANQGSEA. J gave up 5 bases and V 6 bases, and 7 bases lay outside the gene matches. Written as DNA, the CDR3 is TGCAGCGTGGATACAGGGGGCGGGTATGGCTACACCTTC. Protein product: CSVDTGGGYGYTF.

The chain is built from TRBV27 and TRBJ2-2; TRBD2 matches 12 bases. This CDR3 comprises 18 residues. The junction had 7 bases not matched to a gene; V was cut back by 0 bases and J by 5 bases. Germline CDR1 and CDR2: MNHEY and SMNVEV (reference sequence). The CDR3 region has the DNA TGTGCCAGCAGTTTATCGGCCCTAGCGGGGGGGCCGACCGGGGAGCTGTTTTTT. Translation: CASSLSALAGGPTGELFF.

This clone came up a few times. The chain combines TRBV6-1 with TRBJ1-2; maybe TRBD1 (6 bases). From germline, CDR1 is MNHNS and CDR2 SASEGT. This CDR3 spans 17 amino acids. Trimming removed 2 bases from V and 2 bases from J, with 18 bases in between. CDR3 sequence (DNA): TGTGCCAGCAGTGAATCTCTGGGGGCGGATTCAAACTATGGCTACACCTTC. The encoded protein is CASSESLGADSNYGYTF.

V is TRBV30 and J is TRBJ1-1; D remains ambiguous. This CDR3 region has 15 residues. Germline V gene sequence: CDR1 GTSNPN, CDR2 SVGIG (reference sequence). V was clipped by 4 bases and J by 2 bases, with 17 bases between them. CDR3: CAWTTGENGNTEAFF. The CDR3, as DNA: TGTGCCTGGACTACTGGGGAAAATGGTAACACTGAAGCTTTCTTT.

The chain is built from TRBV5-1 and TRBJ2-7; the D is unclear. There are 13 residues in the CDR3. Per the germline V gene, CDR1 is SGHRS and CDR2 is YFSETQ. V was shortened by 1 base and J by 7 bases, with 12 bases between the two germline ends. The CDR3: CASSLKQTEEQYF. As DNA, the CDR3 is TGCGCCAGCAGCTTGAAACAAACTGAGGAGCAGTACTTC.

The V gene is TRBV29-1, the J gene TRBJ1-2; maybe TRBD1 (6 bases). The CDR3 totals 13 residues. Germline V lookup: CDR1 SQVTM, CDR2 ANQGSEA. Trimming pared 3 bases from V and 5 bases from J, leaving 13 bases between. The CDR3 nucleotides are TGCAGCGTTGAGTCGGGACAATATTATGGCTACACCTTC. Its translation is CSVESGQYYGYTF.

The rearrangement links TRBV15 to TRBJ2-1; 8 positions match TRBD1. The CDR3 length is 15 residues. Germline-derived CDR1 and CDR2 are LNHNV and YYDKDF (reference sequence). V shed 3 bases and J 6 bases; nucleotides not matched to a gene: 7. The CDR3 region has the DNA TGTGCCACCAGCAGCCCGGGACAGGTTGGCAATGAGCAGTTCTTC. The encoded protein is CATSSPGQVGNEQFF.

This chain joins TRBV6-5 and TRBJ1-5; 7 nucleotides agree with TRBD1. The CDR3 totals 13 residues. With 5 bases clipped from V and 7 bases from J, the junction kept 5 bases outside the gene matches. Germline CDR1 reads MNHEY; CDR2 reads SVGAGI. The CDR3, as DNA: TGTGCCAGCAGTCCCGACAGGGCCCAGCCCCAGCATTTT. The encoded protein is CASSPDRAQPQHF.

The chain's CDR3 is CASSAGGTGETQYF. For the CDR3, the DNA is TGTGCCAGCAGTGCTGGTGGGACCGGGGAGACCCAGTACTTC. The chain recombines TRBV2 with TRBJ2-5, with D possibly being TRBD1 or TRBD2 (5 bases each). The germline V and J ends were trimmed by 4 bases and 5 bases, with 14 bases remaining between them. CDR3 length equals 14 residues. CDR1 is SNHLY, CDR2 FYNNEI, per germline.

This chain connects TRBV7-8 to TRBJ2-1; D is unresolved. The CDR3 length is 11 residues. The V end lost 5 bases, the J end lost 8 bases, and 7 bases lay between the germline ends. Germline-derived CDR1 and CDR2 are SGHVS and FQNEAQ. CDR3 in DNA: TGTGCCAGCAGCCGGACGGATGAGCAGTTCTTC. Amino acids: CASSRTDEQFF.

The chain joins TRBV10-3 to TRBJ1-2; D might be TRBD1 (5 bases). Germline V gene lookup returns CDR1 ENHRY and CDR2 SYGVKD. With 3 bases removed from V and 0 bases from J, the gap between germline ends came to 11 bases. CDR3 size: 15 residues. The DNA for the CDR3 is TGTGCCATCAGTGATAGCGGGGCTACTAACTATGGCTACACCTTC. It specifies CAISDSGATNYGYTF.

The chain is built from TRBV29-1 and TRBJ2-7; the match to TRBD1 covers 7 bases. The V and J ends lost 6 bases and 1 base, in that order; junction bases with no gene match: 12. This CDR3 comprises 15 residues. Germline CDR1 reads SQVTM; CDR2 reads ANQGSEA. CDR3 nucleotide sequence: TGCAGCGTCGCCCTATCGGACAGGACATCCTACGAGCAGTACTTC. It codes for CSVALSDRTSYEQYF.

The J gene is TRBJ2-7, the V gene TRBV4-1; 10 bases align to TRBD2. Per the germline V gene, CDR1 is MGHRA and CDR2 is YSYEKL. The V and J ends lost 4 bases and 5 bases, in that order; junction bases with no gene match: 8. This CDR3 comprises 15 residues. This CDR3 reads CASSPLGLAENEQYF. CDR3 DNA: TGCGCCAGCAGCCCCCTTGGACTAGCGGAAAACGAGCAGTACTTC.

The rearrangement uses TRBV6-1 and TRBJ1-5; D is unresolved. Trimming removed 3 bases from V and 0 bases from J, with 6 bases in between. The CDR3 length is 14 residues. Per germline, CDR1 MNHNS and CDR2 SASEGT. The CDR3 region is CASSDSYSNQPQHF. CDR3 sequence (DNA): TGTGCCAGCAGTGACTCCTATAGCAATCAGCCCCAGCATTTT.

The rearrangement joins TRBV25-1 to TRBJ2-2, with 7 bases lining up with TRBD1. CDR3 length: 17 amino acids. Looked up from germline, CDR1 is MGHDK and CDR2 is SYGVNS. The CDR3 nucleotides are TGTGTAGAAGCCGGGACAGTCAAGCCCCCCGACACCGGGGAGCTGTTTTTT. It translates to CVEAGTVKPPDTGELFF.

This chain links TRBV7-6 with TRBJ1-5, with D uncertain. The ends were cut back, 2 bases at V and 5 bases at J, with 13 bases in the middle. This CDR3 spans 15 amino acids. CDR1 is SGHVS and CDR2 is FNYEAQ in the germline V gene. The CDR3 reads CASSLRAGGDQPQHF. The CDR3 DNA follows: TGTGCCAGCAGCTTAAGAGCCGGTGGAGATCAGCCCCAGCATTTT. Variable domain in full (rest from reference TRBV7-6 and TRBJ1-5): GAGVSQSPRYKVTKRGQDVALRCDPISGHVSLYWYRQALGQGPEFLTYFNYEAQQDKSGLPNDRFSAERPEGSISTLTIQRTEQRDSAMYRCASSLRAGGDQPQHFGDGTRLSIL.

The rearrangement joins TRBV18 to TRBJ2-5; D is unresolved. The CDR3 contains 14 residues. Trimming left V 1 base short and J 1 base short, with 7 bases between. CDR1 is KGHSH, CDR2 LQKENI, per germline. In DNA form, the CDR3 reads TGTGCCAGCTCACCACGTGGTGTCCAAGAGACCCAGTACTTC. Its translation is CASSPRGVQETQYF.

This clone was observed a single time. The chain recombines TRBV7-2 with TRBJ2-7, with D hard to call. V lost 1 base and J lost 6, with 7 bases in between. CDR1 and CDR2 from the germline V gene are SGHTA and FQGNSA. The CDR3 loop spans 12 amino acids. The CDR3 spells CASSLVGVEQYF. CDR3 sequence (DNA): TGTGCCAGCAGCTTAGTGGGTGTCGAGCAGTACTTC.

The chain carries TRBV19 and TRBJ2-1; unclear D gene. The CDR3 is 15 amino acids. The germline CDR1 and CDR2 sequences are LNHDA and SQIVND (reference sequence). Trimming cost V 3 bases and J 0 bases, with 9 bases left between them. The DNA of the CDR3 is TGTGCCAGTAGTATGAGATCGGGCTCCTACAATGAGCAGTTCTTC. It is translated as CASSMRSGSYNEQFF.

A remark on this clone: This same CDR3 is encoded by further DNA sequences in the sample. The CDR3 sequence is CASSLAGFSGANVLTF. The CDR3 region has the DNA TGTGCCAGCAGTTTAGCAGGGTTCTCTGGGGCCAACGTCCTGACTTTC. The rearrangement links TRBV27 to TRBJ2-6, with D possibly TRBD1 on 5 matching bases. CDR1 is MNHEY, CDR2 SMNVEV, per germline (reference sequence). Deletions cut 2 bases from V and 0 bases from J, with 8 bases between. The length of the CDR3 is 16 residues.